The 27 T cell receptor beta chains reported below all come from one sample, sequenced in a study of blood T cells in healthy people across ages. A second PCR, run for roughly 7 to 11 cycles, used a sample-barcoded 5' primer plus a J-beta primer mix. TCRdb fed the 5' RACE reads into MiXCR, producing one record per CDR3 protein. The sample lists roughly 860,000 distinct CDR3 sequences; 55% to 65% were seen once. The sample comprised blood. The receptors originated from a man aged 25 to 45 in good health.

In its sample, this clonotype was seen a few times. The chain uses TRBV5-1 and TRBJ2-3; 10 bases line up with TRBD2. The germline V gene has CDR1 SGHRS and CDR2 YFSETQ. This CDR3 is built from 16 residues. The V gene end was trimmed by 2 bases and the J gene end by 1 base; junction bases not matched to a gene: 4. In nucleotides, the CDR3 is TGCGCCAGCAGCTTACCCGGGACTAGCGGCACAGATACGCAGTATTTT. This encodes CASSLPGTSGTDTQYF.

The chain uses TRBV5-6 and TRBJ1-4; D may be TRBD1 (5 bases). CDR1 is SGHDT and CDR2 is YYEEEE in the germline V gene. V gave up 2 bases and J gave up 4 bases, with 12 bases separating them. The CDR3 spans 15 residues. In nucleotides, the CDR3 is TGTGCCAGCAGCTTATTGGGGCGGGATAATGAAAAACTGTTTTTT. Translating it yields CASSLLGRDNEKLFF.

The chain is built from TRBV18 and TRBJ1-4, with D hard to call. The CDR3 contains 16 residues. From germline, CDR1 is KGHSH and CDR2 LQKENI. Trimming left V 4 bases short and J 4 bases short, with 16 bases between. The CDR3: CASSRERSGINEKLFF. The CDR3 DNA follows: TGTGCCAGCTCACGAGAAAGATCGGGGATTAATGAAAAACTGTTTTTT.

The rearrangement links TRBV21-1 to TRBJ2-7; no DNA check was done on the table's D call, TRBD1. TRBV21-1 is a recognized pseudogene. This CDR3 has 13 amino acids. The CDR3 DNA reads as TGTGCCAGCATCCCCGGGGGCTGCCCCGAGCAGTACTTC. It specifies CASIPGGCPEQYF.

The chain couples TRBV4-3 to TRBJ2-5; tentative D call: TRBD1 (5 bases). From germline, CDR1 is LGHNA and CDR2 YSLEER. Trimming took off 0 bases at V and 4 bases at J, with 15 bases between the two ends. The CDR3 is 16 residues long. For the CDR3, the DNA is TGCGCCAGCAGCCAAGATTCGACCGCAGGGTCAGAGACCCAGTACTTC. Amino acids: CASSQDSTAGSETQYF.

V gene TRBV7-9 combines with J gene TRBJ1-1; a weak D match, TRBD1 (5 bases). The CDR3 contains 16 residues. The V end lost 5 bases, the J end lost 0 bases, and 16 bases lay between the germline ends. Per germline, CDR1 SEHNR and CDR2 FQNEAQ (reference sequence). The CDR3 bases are TGTGCCAGCAGCCTAAGTTGGGGGAACATGAACACTGAAGCTTTCTTT. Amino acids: CASSLSWGNMNTEAFF.

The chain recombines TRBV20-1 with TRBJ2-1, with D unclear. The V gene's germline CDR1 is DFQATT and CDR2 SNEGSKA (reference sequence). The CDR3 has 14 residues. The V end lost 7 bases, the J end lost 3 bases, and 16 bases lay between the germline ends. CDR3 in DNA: TGCAGTGTGTCTTTTCACAATGTCTACAATGAGCAGTTCTTC. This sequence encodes CSVSFHNVYNEQFF.

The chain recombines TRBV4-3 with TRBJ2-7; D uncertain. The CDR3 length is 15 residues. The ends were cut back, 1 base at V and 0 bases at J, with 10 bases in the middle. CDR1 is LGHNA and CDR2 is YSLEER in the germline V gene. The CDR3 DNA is TGCGCCAGCAGCCAAGGGGCCCAGGCCTCCTACGAGCAGTACTTC. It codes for CASSQGAQASYEQYF.

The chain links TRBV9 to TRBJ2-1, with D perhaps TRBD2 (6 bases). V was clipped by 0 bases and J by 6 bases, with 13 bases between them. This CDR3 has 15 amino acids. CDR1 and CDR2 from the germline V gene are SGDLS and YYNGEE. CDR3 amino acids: CASSVDFGGANEQFF. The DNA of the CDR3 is TGTGCCAGCAGCGTAGACTTCGGGGGTGCCAATGAGCAGTTCTTC.

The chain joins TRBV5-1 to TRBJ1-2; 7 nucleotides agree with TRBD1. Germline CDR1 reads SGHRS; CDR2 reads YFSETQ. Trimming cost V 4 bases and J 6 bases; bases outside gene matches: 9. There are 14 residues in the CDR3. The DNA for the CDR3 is TGCGCCAGCAGCGTCAATGACAGGGAGGATGGCTACACCTTC. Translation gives CASSVNDREDGYTF.

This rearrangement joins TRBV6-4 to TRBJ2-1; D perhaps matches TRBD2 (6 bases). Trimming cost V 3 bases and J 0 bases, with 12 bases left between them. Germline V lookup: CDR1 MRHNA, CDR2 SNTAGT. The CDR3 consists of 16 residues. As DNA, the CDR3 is TGTGCCAGCAGTGAGGAGGGACGGAGCTCCTACAATGAGCAGTTCTTC. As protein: CASSEEGRSSYNEQFF.

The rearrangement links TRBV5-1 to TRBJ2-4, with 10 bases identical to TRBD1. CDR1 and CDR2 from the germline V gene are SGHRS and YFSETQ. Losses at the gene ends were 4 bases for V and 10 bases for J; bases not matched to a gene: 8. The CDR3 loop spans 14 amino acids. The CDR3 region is CASSPGTGDKIQYF. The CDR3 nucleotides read TGCGCCAGCAGCCCCGGGACAGGGGACAAGATTCAGTACTTC. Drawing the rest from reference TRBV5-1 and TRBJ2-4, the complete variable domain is KAGVTQTPRYLIKTRGQQVTLSCSPISGHRSVSWYQQTPGQGLQFLFEYFSETQRNKGNFPGRFSGRQFSNSRSEMNVSTLELGDSALYLCASSPGTGDKIQYFGAGTRLSVL.

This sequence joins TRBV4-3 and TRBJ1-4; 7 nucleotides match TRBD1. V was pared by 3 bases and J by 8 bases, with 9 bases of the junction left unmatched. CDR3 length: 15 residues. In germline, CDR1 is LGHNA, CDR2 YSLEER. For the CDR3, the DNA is TGCGCCAGCAGCCAGGGGACAGAATACGGCGAAAAACTGTTTTTT. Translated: CASSQGTEYGEKLFF.

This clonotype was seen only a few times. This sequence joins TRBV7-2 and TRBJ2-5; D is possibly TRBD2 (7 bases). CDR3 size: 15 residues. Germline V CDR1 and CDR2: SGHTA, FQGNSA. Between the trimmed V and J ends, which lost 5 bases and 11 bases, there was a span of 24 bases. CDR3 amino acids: CASSPGGANSYEQYF. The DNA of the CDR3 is TGTGCCAGCAGCCCTGGGGGGGCTAATTCCTATGAGCAGTACTTC.

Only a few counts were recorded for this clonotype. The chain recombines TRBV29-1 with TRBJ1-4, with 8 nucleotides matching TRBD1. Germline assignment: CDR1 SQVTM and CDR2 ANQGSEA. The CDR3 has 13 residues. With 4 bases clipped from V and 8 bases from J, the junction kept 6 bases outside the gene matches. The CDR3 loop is CSVGQGIGEKLFF. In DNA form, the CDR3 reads TGCAGCGTTGGACAGGGGATAGGGGAAAAACTGTTTTTT.

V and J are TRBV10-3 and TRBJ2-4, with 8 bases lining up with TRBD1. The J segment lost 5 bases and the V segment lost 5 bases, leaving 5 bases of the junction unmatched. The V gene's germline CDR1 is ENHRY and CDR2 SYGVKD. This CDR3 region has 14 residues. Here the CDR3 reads CAISRDRRENIQYF. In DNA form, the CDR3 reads TGTGCCATCAGTAGGGACAGGAGGGAAAACATTCAGTACTTC.

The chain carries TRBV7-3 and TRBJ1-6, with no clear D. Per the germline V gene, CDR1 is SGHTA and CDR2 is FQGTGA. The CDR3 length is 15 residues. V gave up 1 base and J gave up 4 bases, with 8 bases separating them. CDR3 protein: CASSLNGGYNSPLHF. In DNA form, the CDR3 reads TGTGCCAGCAGCTTAAACGGAGGTTATAATTCACCCCTCCACTTT.

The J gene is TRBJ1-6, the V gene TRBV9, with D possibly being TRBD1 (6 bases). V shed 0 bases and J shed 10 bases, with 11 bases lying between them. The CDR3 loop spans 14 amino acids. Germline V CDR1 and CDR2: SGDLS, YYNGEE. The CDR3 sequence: CASSVDRAGSPLHF. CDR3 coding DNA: TGTGCCAGCAGCGTAGACAGGGCCGGATCACCCCTCCACTTT.

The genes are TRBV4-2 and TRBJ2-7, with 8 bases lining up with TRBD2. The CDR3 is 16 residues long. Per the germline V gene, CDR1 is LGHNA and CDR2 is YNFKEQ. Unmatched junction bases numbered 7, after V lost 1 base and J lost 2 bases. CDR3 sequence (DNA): TGTGCCAGCAGCCAAGTACTAGCGGAGGGGACCTACGAGCAGTACTTC. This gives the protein CASSQVLAEGTYEQYF.

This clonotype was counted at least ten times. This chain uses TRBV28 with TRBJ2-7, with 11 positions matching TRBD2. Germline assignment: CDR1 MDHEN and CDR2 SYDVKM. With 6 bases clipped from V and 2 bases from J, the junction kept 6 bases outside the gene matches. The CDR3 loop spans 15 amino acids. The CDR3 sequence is CASSPTSGGTYEQYF. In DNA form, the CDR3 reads TGTGCCAGCAGCCCCACTAGCGGGGGAACCTACGAGCAGTACTTC.

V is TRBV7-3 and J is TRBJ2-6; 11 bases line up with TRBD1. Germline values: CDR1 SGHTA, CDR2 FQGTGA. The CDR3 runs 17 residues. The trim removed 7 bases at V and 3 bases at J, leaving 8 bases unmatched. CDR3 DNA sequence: TGTGCCAGCAAACCCGGGACAGGGGGTGGTGGGGCCAACGTCCTGACTTTC. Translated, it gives CASKPGTGGGGANVLTF. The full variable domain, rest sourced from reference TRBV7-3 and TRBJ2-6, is GAGVSQTPSNKVTEKGKYVELRCDPISGHTALYWYRQSLGQGPEFLIYFQGTGAADDSGLPNDRFFAVRPEGSVSTLKIQRTERGDSAVYLCASKPGTGGGGANVLTFGAGSRLTVL.

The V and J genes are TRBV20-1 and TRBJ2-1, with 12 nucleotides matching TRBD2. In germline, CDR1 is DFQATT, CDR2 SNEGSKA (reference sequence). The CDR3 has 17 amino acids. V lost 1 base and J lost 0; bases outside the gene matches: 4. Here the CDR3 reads CSARGLAGGFSYNEQFF. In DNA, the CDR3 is TGCAGTGCTAGAGGCCTAGCGGGGGGGTTCTCCTACAATGAGCAGTTCTTC.

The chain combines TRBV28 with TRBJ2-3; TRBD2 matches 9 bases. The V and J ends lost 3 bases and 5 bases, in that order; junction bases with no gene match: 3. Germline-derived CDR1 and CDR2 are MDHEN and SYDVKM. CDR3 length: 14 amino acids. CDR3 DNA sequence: TGTGCCAGCAGTTTGGCTAGCGGGGTAGATACGCAGTATTTT. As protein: CASSLASGVDTQYF.

The CDR3: CSVPDSIVYNEQFF. Written as DNA, the CDR3 is TGCAGCGTCCCTGACAGTATAGTCTACAATGAGCAGTTCTTC. The chain uses TRBV29-1 and TRBJ2-1; the D gene is possibly TRBD1 (5 bases). The CDR3 extends over 14 amino acids. From germline, CDR1 is SQVTM and CDR2 ANQGSEA. Trimming left V 6 bases short and J 3 bases short, with 15 bases between.

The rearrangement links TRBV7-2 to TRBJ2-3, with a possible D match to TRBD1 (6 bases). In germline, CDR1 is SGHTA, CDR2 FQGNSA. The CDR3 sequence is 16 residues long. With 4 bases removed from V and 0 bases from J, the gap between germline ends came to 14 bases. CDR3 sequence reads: CASSSVGTTSTDTQYF. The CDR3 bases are TGTGCCAGCAGCTCCGTCGGGACAACTAGCACAGATACGCAGTATTTT.

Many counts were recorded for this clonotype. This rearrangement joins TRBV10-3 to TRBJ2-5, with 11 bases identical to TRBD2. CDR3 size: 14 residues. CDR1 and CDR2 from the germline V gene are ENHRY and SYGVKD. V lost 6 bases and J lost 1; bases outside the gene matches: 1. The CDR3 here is CAISGTSGQETQYF. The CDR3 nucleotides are TGTGCCATCAGCGGGACTAGCGGCCAAGAGACCCAGTACTTC.

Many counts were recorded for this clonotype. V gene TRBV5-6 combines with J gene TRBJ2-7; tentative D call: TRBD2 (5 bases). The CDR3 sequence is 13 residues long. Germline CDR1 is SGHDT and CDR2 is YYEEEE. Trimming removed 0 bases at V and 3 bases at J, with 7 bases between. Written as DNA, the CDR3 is TGTGCCAGCAGCTTGGGAGGGATCTACGAGCAGTACTTC. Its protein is CASSLGGIYEQYF.